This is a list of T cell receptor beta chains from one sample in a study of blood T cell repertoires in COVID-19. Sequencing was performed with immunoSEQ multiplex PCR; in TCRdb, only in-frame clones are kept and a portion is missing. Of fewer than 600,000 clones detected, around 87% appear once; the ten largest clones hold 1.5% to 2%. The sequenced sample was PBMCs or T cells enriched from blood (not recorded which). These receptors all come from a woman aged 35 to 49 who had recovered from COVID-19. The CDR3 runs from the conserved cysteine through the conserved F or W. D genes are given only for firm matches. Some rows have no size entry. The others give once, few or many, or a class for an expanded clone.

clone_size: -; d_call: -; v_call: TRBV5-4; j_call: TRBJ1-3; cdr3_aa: CASSSAGAPGNTIYF; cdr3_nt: TGTGCCAGCAGCTCGGCAGGGGCGCCGGGAAACACCATATATTTT
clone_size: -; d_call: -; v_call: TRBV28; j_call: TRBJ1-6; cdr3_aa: CASSTSSYNSPLHF; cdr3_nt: TGTGCCAGCAGTACGAGCTCCTATAATTCACCCCTCCACTTT
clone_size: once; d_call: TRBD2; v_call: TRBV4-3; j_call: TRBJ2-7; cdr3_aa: CASSRGEGDEQYF; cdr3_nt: TGCGCCAGCAGCCGTGGGGAGGGCGACGAGCAGTACTTC
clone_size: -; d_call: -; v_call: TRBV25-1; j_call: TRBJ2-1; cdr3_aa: CASSEWLGGYNEQFF; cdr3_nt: TGTGCCAGCAGTGAGTGGCTGGGGGGCTACAATGAGCAGTTCTTC
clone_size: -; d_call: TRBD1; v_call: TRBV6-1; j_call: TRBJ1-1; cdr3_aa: CASSDFRGRTEAFF; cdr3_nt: TGTGCCAGCAGTGATTTCAGGGGGCGCACTGAAGCTTTCTTT
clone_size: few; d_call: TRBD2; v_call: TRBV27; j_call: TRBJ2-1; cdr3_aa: CASSSAGGINEQFF; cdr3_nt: TGTGCCAGCAGTTCTGCGGGAGGTATCAATGAGCAGTTCTTC
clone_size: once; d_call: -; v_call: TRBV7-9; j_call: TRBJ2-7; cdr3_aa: CASSAPGGTFHEQYF; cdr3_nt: TGTGCCAGCAGCGCCCCAGGGGGGACCTTCCACGAGCAGTACTTC
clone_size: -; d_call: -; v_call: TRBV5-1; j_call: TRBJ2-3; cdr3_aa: CASSLGYRFPDTQYF; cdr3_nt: TGCGCCAGCAGCTTGGGGTATCGGTTCCCAGATACGCAGTATTTT
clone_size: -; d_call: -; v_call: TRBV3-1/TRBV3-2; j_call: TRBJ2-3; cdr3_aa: CASSQDYPGWGGAPDTQYF; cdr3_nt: TGTGCCAGCAGCCAAGACTACCCTGGGTGGGGCGGGGCGCCAGATACGCAGTATTTT
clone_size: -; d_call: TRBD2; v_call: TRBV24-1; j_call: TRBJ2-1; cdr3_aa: CATSDSRTSGRDVSSYNEQFF; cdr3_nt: TGTGCCACCAGTGATTCCAGGACTAGCGGGAGAGACGTCAGCTCCTACAATGAGCAGTTCTTC
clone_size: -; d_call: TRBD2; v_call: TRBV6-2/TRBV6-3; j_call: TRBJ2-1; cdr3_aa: CASSLTSGGNEQFF; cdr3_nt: TGTGCCAGCAGCTTAACTAGCGGCGGGAATGAGCAGTTCTTC
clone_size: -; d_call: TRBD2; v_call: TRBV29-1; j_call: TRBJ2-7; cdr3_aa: CSVLLTSRSSYEQYF; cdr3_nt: TGCAGCGTGCTATTGACTAGCAGGAGCTCCTACGAGCAGTACTTC
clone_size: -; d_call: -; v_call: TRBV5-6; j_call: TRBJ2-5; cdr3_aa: CASSLVSYGEETQYF; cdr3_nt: TGTGCCAGCAGCTTGGTGAGTTACGGGGAAGAGACCCAGTACTTC
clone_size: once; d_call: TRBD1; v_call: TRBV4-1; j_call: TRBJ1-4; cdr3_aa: CASSQDTTGKLRTNEKLFF; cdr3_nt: TGCGCCAGCAGCCAAGATACGACAGGGAAATTGAGGACTAATGAAAAACTGTTTTTT
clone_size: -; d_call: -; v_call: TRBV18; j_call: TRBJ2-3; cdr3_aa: CASSPRQVVTDTQYF; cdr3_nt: TGTGCCAGCTCACCACGGCAGGTCGTCACAGATACGCAGTATTTT
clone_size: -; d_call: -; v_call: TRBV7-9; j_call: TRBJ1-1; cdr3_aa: CASSLGPEGTEAFF; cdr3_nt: TGTGCCAGCAGCTTAGGACCCGAGGGAACTGAAGCTTTCTTT
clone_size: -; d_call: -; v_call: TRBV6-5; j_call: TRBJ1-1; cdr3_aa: CASKTGEFATEAFF; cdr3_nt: TGTGCCAGCAAGACAGGTGAATTTGCCACTGAAGCTTTCTTT
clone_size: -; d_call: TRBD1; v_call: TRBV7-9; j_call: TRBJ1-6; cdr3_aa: CASSLLQGYSSPLHF; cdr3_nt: TGTGCCAGCAGCTTATTACAGGGGTACAGTTCACCCCTCCACTTT
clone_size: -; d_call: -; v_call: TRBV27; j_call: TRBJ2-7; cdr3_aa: CASSRAGETYEQYF; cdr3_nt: TGTGCCAGCAGTCGGGCAGGGGAAACCTACGAGCAGTACTTC
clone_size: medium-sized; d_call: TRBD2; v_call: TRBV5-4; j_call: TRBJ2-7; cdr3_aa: CASSSGGLAGTYEQYF; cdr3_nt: TGTGCCAGCAGCTCGGGGGGACTAGCAGGGACCTACGAGCAGTACTTC
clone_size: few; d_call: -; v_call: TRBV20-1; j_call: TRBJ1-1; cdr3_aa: CSARAGAEAFF; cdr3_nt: TGCAGTGCTAGAGCCGGGGCTGAAGCTTTCTTT
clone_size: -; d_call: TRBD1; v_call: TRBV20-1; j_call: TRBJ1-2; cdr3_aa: CSARVTGGYTF; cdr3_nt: TGCAGTGCTAGAGTGACAGGGGGCTACACCTTC